A selection of T cell receptor beta chains follows, all from one sample in a study of CD8 T cells in ankylosing spondylitis. Via MiXCR, TCRdb re-called the 5' RACE reads, giving one row per CDR3 protein. Among 350,000 to 550,000 distinct CDR3 sequences listed, 25% to 30% were seen once. The sample comprised blood, either unsorted or a sorted T cell fraction (not recorded which). These receptors were taken from a male donor with ankylosing spondylitis. Both conserved end residues are part of each CDR3. Each record gives: V gene, D gene, clone size, J gene, CDR3 DNA, CDR3 protein. D genes are given only for firm matches. The size entry is marked missing in some rows and otherwise reads once, few, many or a size class.

>TRBV7-2|TRBD1|NA|TRBJ1-4
TGTGCCAGCAGCTTATCTGTTTGGCTGGACAGGGGCGAAAAACTGTTTTTT
CASSLSVWLDRGEKLFF
>TRBV10-3|NA|NA|TRBJ2-7
TGTGCCATCAGGGGGGTAGACTACGAGCAGTACTTC
CAIRGVDYEQYF
>TRBV5-1|NA|NA|TRBJ1-1
TGCGCCAGCAGCTTTAATTCTGTGGGGGGCGGCACTGAAGCTTTCTTT
CASSFNSVGGGTEAFF
>TRBV12-3/TRBV12-4|NA|NA|TRBJ1-5
TGTGCCAGCAGTTTAGATTGGCAGCCCCAGCATTTT
CASSLDWQPQHF
>TRBV27|TRBD1|NA|TRBJ1-2
TGTGCCAGCAGTTTATCTGCAGGGGGCAACTATGGCTACACCTTC
CASSLSAGGNYGYTF
>TRBV11-2|NA|NA|TRBJ1-2
TGTGCCAGCAGCAGTGGTTTGAGCGGCTACACCTTC
CASSSGLSGYTF
>TRBV3-1|TRBD2|NA|TRBJ2-7
TGTGCCAGCAGCCTAGGGGCGGGAGGATCGTACGAGCAGTACTTC
CASSLGAGGSYEQYF
>TRBV11-2|NA|NA|TRBJ2-4
TGTGCCAGCAGCTTAGTTGGTGGGGGCTACATTCAGTACTTC
CASSLVGGGYIQYF
>TRBV7-8|NA|few|TRBJ1-1
TGTGCCAGCAGCTTAGACCTGGATAGGGGCTTTTACACTGAAGCTTTCTTT
CASSLDLDRGFYTEAFF
>TRBV12-3/TRBV12-4|TRBD2|NA|TRBJ2-2
TGTGCCAGCAGTTTCCAGCTAGCGGGAGGCTCGGGGGAGCTGTTTTTT
CASSFQLAGGSGELFF
>TRBV7-2|NA|NA|TRBJ2-1
TGTGCCAGCAGCTTAAAAGACAATGAGCAGTTCTTC
CASSLKDNEQFF
>TRBV5-1|NA|few|TRBJ1-6
TGCGCCAGCAGCTTGGAGAGACCGTCGAATTCACCCCTCCACTTT
CASSLERPSNSPLHF
>TRBV24-1|NA|NA|TRBJ2-5
TGTGCCACCAGTGATTCGCGGGATAGTATGGAGACCCAGTACTTC
CATSDSRDSMETQYF
>TRBV4-1|TRBD1|NA|TRBJ2-1
TGCGCCAGCAGCCAAGAAGACAGGGGGTTCAATGAGCAGTTCTTC
CASSQEDRGFNEQFF
>TRBV5-1|NA|few|TRBJ2-1
TGCGCCAGCAAGAGCGTAAACTCCAATGAGCAGTTCTTC
CASKSVNSNEQFF
>TRBV20-1|TRBD1|NA|TRBJ2-3
TGCTGTGCTAGTGCCGGGACAGGGTATAGCACAGATACGCAGTATTTT
CCASAGTGYSTDTQYF
>TRBV7-2|NA|NA|TRBJ2-3
TGTGCCAGCAGCTTAGTCCAACCCCGCACAGATACGCAGTATTTT
CASSLVQPRTDTQYF
>TRBV20-1|TRBD2|NA|TRBJ2-3
TGCAGTGCGGCCCTGGCGGGAGGGTCGGCAGATACGCAGTATTTT
CSAALAGGSADTQYF
>TRBV20-1|NA|NA|TRBJ1-2
TGCAGTGCTAGAGATACCCCGGGAGTCCGGGGTGGCTACACCTTC
CSARDTPGVRGGYTF
>TRBV7-9|NA|NA|TRBJ2-5
TGTGCCAGCACCTGGACCCGAGGGACCCAGTACTTC
CASTWTRGTQYF
>TRBV20-1|TRBD2|NA|TRBJ2-1
TGCAGTGCTAGTCTTTGGCTAGCGGTAGGTGAGCAGTTCTTC
CSASLWLAVGEQFF
>TRBV7-7|NA|many|TRBJ2-5
TGTGCCAGCAGCTTAGATGGTAGCGAGACCCAGTACTTC
CASSLDGSETQYF
>TRBV7-9|NA|few|TRBJ2-7
TGTGCCAGCAGCGAGAGCGGCCCCGAGCAGTACTTC
CASSESGPEQYF
>TRBV7-6|TRBD1|few|TRBJ2-7
TGTGCCAGCAGCTTAGAAACAGGGGTATCCTACGAGCAGTACTTC
CASSLETGVSYEQYF
>TRBV20-1|TRBD2|NA|TRBJ2-5
TGCAGTGCTGGGTCGGGTAGCGGGTGGCAAGAGACCCAGTACTTC
CSAGSGSGWQETQYF
>TRBV20-1|NA|NA|TRBJ2-7
TGCAGTGCCCCCCGTGGGGGCGGGAGACGGGCTGGAGAGCAGTACTTC
CSAPRGGGRRAGEQYF
>TRBV10-3|TRBD2|few|TRBJ2-2
TGTGCCATCAGTGTAATTAGCGGGAGGGCCGGCACCGGGGAGCTGTTTTTT
CAISVISGRAGTGELFF
>TRBV5-1|NA|NA|TRBJ2-3
TGCGCCAGCAGCCGACGGGTGGGAGGAAGCACAGATACGCAGTATTTT
CASSRRVGGSTDTQYF
>TRBV19|NA|NA|TRBJ1-2
TGTGCCAGTAGTTCTCTGGACAGAGAATTCTATGGCTACACCTTC
CASSSLDREFYGYTF
>TRBV10-2|NA|few|TRBJ2-7
TGCGCCAGCAGTCGGACCCACGAGCAGTACTTC
CASSRTHEQYF
>TRBV24-1|TRBD2|NA|TRBJ2-1
TGTGCCACCAGTGATTTTGGCCAGCGGGGAAACAATGAGCAGTTCTTC
CATSDFGQRGNNEQFF
>TRBV24-1|TRBD1|NA|TRBJ1-2
TGTGCCACCAGCGCGAATCGACAGGGAAACTATGGCTACACCTTC
CATSANRQGNYGYTF
>TRBV3-1|TRBD1|NA|TRBJ2-7
TGTGCCAGCAGCCCCCGGGACAGGGGTACCGAGCAGTACTTC
CASSPRDRGTEQYF
>TRBV20-1|NA|NA|TRBJ1-4
TGCAGTGCTAGAGATCGAGGAACAACTAATGAAAAACTGTTTTTT
CSARDRGTTNEKLFF
>TRBV24-1|NA|NA|TRBJ2-5
TGTGCCACCAGTGATTTGCCCCGGGCAGGGGCCCAAGAGACCCAGTACTTC
CATSDLPRAGAQETQYF
>TRBV2|NA|NA|TRBJ1-1
TGTGCCAGCAGTGAAGCGGATTTCGCGAAGGGGAACACTGAAGCTTTCTTT
CASSEADFAKGNTEAFF
>TRBV20-1|TRBD1|few|TRBJ2-2
TGCAGTGCCCCTAGCCCGGACAGGGCAACCGGGGAGCTGTTTTTT
CSAPSPDRATGELFF
>TRBV7-2|TRBD2|few|TRBJ2-1
TGTGCCAGCACCCCAGGGCTAGCGGGTTACAATGAGCAGTTCTTC
CASTPGLAGYNEQFF
>TRBV20-1|NA|once|TRBJ1-6
TGCAGTGCTAGAGATCAGGCAGAAAATTCACCCCTCCACTTT
CSARDQAENSPLHF
>TRBV5-1|NA|few|TRBJ2-7
TGCGCCAGCAGCACTCCGGACAGGAGGGATTACGAGCAGTACTTC
CASSTPDRRDYEQYF
>TRBV28|NA|many|TRBJ1-3
TGTGCCAGCAGGCCGACTGGTGGAAACACCATATATTTT
CASRPTGGNTIYF
>TRBV20-1|NA|NA|TRBJ2-3
TGCAGTGCTAGAGACCCAATGGGACACAACTATACGCAGTATTTT
CSARDPMGHNYTQYF
>TRBV20-1|NA|NA|TRBJ1-2
TGCAGTGCTAGAGTCCCCTTAGGCTACACCTTC
CSARVPLGYTF
>TRBV20-1|NA|NA|TRBJ1-5
TGCAGTGCTTATTCCGGAGGAGGGACGGATCAGCCCCAGCATTTT
CSAYSGGGTDQPQHF
>TRBV10-3|NA|NA|TRBJ1-2
TGTGCCATCGCGACAGGTGTCGCGGGCTATGGCTACACCTTC
CAIATGVAGYGYTF
>TRBV20-1|NA|few|TRBJ2-3
TGCAGTGTTACTAGGACAACAGATACGCAGTATTTT
CSVTRTTDTQYF
>TRBV9|NA|NA|TRBJ1-1
TGTGCCAGCACCCGGCAGGAGATGAACACTGAAGCTTTCTTT
CASTRQEMNTEAFF
>TRBV3-1|NA|NA|TRBJ2-1
TGTGCCAGCAGCCAAGACGGGAGAGCCTTCGATGAGCAGTTCTTC
CASSQDGRAFDEQFF
>TRBV24-1|NA|NA|TRBJ1-5
TGTGCCACCACTCGAGGGTACGGTCAGCCCCAGCATTTT
CATTRGYGQPQHF
>TRBV5-1|NA|few|TRBJ2-5
TGCGCCAGCAGCTCCCTTAGGGAGACCCAGTACTTC
CASSSLRETQYF
>TRBV7-9|NA|NA|TRBJ1-1
TGTGCCAGCAGCTTATGGGAGAACACTGAAGCTTTCTTT
CASSLWENTEAFF
>TRBV6-2/TRBV6-3|NA|NA|TRBJ1-2
TGTGCCAGCAAACAGGGAGGAAGGGCCTATGGCTACACCTTC
CASKQGGRAYGYTF
>TRBV2|NA|many|TRBJ1-5
TGTGCCAGCAGTGTTTGGGCGAATCAGCCCCAGCATTTT
CASSVWANQPQHF
>TRBV19|NA|few|TRBJ2-3
TGTGCCAGTAGTAAGGAGGGAGACGTCACAGATACGCAGTATTTT
CASSKEGDVTDTQYF
>TRBV20-1|TRBD2|few|TRBJ2-1
TGCAGTGCTAGACAATTCCCCCCAGCGGGAGGGCCCAATGAGCAGTTCTTC
CSARQFPPAGGPNEQFF
>TRBV20-1|TRBD2|many|TRBJ2-1
TGCAGTGCTAGAGGAGCGGGAGGGATCAATGAGCAGTTCTTC
CSARGAGGINEQFF
>TRBV7-9|NA|few|TRBJ2-5
TGTGCCAGCAGCAATAAAAGGGAGACCCAGTACTTC
CASSNKRETQYF
>TRBV5-1|NA|few|TRBJ2-5
TGCGCCAGCAGTGGATCGGGGATTGAAGAGACCCAGTACTTC
CASSGSGIEETQYF